This entry concerns a single T cell receptor (beta chain). The antigen is unknown. V was trimmed by 2 bases and J by 0 bases, leaving 11 bases between them. Germline V lookup: CDR1 MNHEY, CDR2 SMNVEV (reference sequence). The CDR3 runs to 16 residues. Data came from immunoSEQ multiplex PCR; TCRdb stores just in-frame clones and leaves some out. This sample has under 250,000 clones, with more than 85% found just once. The data belong to a study of cytomegalovirus exposure and HLA in healthy donors. Whole-study results and caveats: Overall, around 160 TCR beta chains were annotated as cytomegalovirus-associated.

The clonotype comes from a man aged 18-30 years in good health and CMV-seropositive. The sequenced material came from PBMCs. The chain recombines TRBV27 with TRBJ2-1; D may be TRBD2 (6 bases). CDR3 DNA sequence: TGTGCCAGCAGTTTACTCGGTAGCGGCTCCTACAATGAGCAGTTCTTC. As protein: CASSLLGSGSYNEQFF.